This T cell receptor beta chain emerged from a study of CD8+ T cells in alopecia areata. In regard to this clone: The antigen remains undetermined.

Treatment here: oral pan-JAK inhibitor, 5-10 mg twice daily. The study team obtained lesional scalp punch biopsies and peripheral blood from alopecia areata patients. Study-level points and caveats: In scalp and blood, many expanded lesional clones persisted during tofacitinib. Clonality in the scalp and expanded CD8+ clones ranked among the top 100 were significantly decreased by tofacitinib.

cDNA serving as the sequencing template came from extracted, reverse transcribed RNA. Sequencing used immunoSEQ multiplex PCR; TCRdb keeps in-frame clones, though not all of them. Of about 190,000 clones in the sample, less than 70% were seen once. This material consisted of CD4+ T cells sorted from blood, taken around week 49, from a patient treated with tofacitinib. This clonotype originated in a human donor with alopecia areata.

The CDR3 sequence: CAWSTGTPYSPLHF. The DNA of the CDR3 is TGTGCCTGGAGTACCGGGACACCTTATTCACCCCTCCACTTT. The rearrangement joins TRBV30 to TRBJ1-6; D is perhaps TRBD1 (6 bases). This CDR3 has 14 amino acids. V lost 2 bases, J lost 8 bases, and 13 bases lay in between. Germline V CDR1 and CDR2: GTSNPN, SVGIG (reference sequence).